This T cell receptor beta chain stems from a study of T-cell memory formation after mild COVID-19. Study-level background: Largely donor-specific sequence clusters came from a couple of donors.

The V gene's germline CDR1 is SGHRS and CDR2 YFSETQ. The CDR3 totals 13 residues. V lost 6 bases, J lost 5 bases, and 14 bases lay in between. The table lists this clonotype with many counts. Each CDR3 protein gets one entry after TCRdb re-called the 5' RACE reads with MiXCR. The sample lists 200,000 to 250,000 distinct CDR3 sequences; more than 8% were seen once. Sample: PBMCs or a T cell subset sorted from them (not recorded which). The source is a young man who had mild COVID-19 (a few samples of this study predate the infection). Cell type and time point are not known. V is TRBV5-1 and J is TRBJ1-1, with D possibly being TRBD1 (5 bases). The CDR3 here is CASNDWGGTEAFF. The CDR3 nucleotides read TGCGCCAGCAACGACTGGGGCGGGACTGAAGCTTTCTTT.